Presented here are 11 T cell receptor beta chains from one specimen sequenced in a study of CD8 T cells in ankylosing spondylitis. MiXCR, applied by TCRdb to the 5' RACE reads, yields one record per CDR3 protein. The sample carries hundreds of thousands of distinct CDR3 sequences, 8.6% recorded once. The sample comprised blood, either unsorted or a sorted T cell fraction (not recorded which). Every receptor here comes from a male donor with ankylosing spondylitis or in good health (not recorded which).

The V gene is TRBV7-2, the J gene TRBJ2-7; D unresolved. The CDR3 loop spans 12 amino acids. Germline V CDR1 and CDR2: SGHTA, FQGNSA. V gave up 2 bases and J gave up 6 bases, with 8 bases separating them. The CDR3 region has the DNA TGTGCCAGCAGCTTACCCGGTATCGAGCAGTACTTC. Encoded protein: CASSLPGIEQYF.

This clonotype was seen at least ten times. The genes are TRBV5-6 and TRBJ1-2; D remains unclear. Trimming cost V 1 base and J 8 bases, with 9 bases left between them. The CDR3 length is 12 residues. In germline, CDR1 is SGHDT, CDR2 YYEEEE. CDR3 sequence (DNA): TGTGCCAGCAGCTTGAAGGCGAGGGGCTACACCTTC. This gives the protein CASSLKARGYTF.

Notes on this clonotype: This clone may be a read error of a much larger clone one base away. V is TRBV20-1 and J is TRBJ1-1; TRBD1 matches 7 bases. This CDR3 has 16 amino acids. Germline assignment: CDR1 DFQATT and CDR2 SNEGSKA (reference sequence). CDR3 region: CCARVPGTAMNTEAFF. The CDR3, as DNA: TGCTGTGCTAGAGTCCCCGGGACAGCCATGAACACTGAAGCTTTCTTT.

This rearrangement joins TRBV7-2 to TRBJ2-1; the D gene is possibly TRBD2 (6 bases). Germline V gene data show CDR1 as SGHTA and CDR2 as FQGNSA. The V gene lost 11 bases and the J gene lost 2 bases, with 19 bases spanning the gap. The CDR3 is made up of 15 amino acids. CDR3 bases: TGTGCCGCTGGGAAGGGACTTACGACCTACAATGAGCAGTTCTTC. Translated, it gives CAAGKGLTTYNEQFF. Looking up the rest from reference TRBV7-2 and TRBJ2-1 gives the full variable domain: GAGVSQSPSNKVTEKGKDVELRCDPISGHTALYWYRQSLGQGLEFLIYFQGNSAPDKSGLPSDRFSAERTGGSVSTLTIQRTQQEDSAVYLCAAGKGLTTYNEQFFGPGTRLTVL.

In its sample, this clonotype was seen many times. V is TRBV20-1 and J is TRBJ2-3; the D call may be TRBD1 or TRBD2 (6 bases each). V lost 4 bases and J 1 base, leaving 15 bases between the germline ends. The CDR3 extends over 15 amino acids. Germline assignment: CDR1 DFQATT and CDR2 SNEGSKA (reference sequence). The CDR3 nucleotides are TGCAGTGCTAAGCGGAGGGCAGGGGGCACAGATACGCAGTATTTT. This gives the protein CSAKRRAGGTDTQYF.

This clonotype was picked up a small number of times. CDR3 nucleotides: TGTGCCTGGAGTGTGAGACCTTCCTACGAGCAGTACTTC. Its translation: CAWSVRPSYEQYF. The V call is TRBV30, the J call TRBJ2-7; no clear D gene. Trimming took 0 bases from V and 1 from J, leaving 7 bases between them. CDR3 size: 13 residues. The germline gives CDR1 GTSNPN, CDR2 SVGIG (reference sequence).

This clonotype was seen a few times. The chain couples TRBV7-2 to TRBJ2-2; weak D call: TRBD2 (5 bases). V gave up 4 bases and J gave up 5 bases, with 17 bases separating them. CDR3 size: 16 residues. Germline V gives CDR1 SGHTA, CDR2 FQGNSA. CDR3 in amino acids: CASSSFGRGLTGELFF. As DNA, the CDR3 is TGTGCCAGCAGCTCATTTGGTCGGGGTTTGACCGGGGAGCTGTTTTTT.

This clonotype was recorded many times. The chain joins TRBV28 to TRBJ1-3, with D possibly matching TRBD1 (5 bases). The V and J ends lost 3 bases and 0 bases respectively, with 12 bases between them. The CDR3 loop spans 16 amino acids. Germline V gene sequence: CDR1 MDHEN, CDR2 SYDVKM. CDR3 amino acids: CASSLGGTISGNTIYF. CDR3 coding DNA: TGTGCCAGCAGTTTGGGGGGGACTATCTCTGGAAACACCATATATTTT.

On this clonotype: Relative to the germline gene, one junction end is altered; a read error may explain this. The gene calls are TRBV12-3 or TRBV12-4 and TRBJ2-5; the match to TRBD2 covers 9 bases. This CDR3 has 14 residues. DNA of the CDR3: TGTGCCAGCAGCTTAGCGGGAGTAGGGGAGACCCAGTACTTC. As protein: CASSLAGVGETQYF.

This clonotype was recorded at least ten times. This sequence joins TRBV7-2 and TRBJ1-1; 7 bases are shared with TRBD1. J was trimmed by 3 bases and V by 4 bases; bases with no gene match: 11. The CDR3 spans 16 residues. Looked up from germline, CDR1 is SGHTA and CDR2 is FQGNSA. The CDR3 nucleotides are TGTGCCAGCAGCTCCCGACAGGGACATACGGACACTGAAGCTTTCTTT. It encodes CASSSRQGHTDTEAFF.

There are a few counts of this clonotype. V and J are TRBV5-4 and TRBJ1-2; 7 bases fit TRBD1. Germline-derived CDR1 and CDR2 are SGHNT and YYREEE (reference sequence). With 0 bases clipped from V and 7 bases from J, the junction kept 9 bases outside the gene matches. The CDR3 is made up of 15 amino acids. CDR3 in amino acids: CASSLVGTAGAGYTF. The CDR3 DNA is TGTGCCAGCAGCTTGGTGGGGACAGCCGGGGCTGGCTACACCTTC.